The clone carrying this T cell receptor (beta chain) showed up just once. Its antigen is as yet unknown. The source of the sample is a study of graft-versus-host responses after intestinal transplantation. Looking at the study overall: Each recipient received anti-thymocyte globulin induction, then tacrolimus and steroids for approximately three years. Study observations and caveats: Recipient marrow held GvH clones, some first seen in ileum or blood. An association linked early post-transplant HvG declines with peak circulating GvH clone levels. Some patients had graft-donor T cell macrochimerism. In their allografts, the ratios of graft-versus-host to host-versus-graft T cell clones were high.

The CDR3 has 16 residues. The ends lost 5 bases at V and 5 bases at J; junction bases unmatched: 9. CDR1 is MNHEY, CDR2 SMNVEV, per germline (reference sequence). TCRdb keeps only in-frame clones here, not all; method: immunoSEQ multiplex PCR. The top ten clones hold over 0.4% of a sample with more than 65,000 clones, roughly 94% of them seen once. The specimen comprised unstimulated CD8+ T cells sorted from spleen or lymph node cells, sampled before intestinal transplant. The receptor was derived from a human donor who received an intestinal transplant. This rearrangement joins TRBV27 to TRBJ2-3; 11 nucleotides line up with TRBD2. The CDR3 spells CASSPWTSGWRDTQYF. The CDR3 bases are TGTGCCAGCAGTCCTTGGACTAGCGGGTGGAGAGATACGCAGTATTTT.